The 21 T cell receptor beta chains listed next were all sequenced from one sample in a study of blood T cell repertoires in COVID-19. TCRdb's copy holds only in-frame clones and misses some; the assay was immunoSEQ multiplex PCR. The sample holds under 150,000 clones, about 75% seen once. The source material was PBMCs or T cells enriched from blood (not recorded which). The receptors shown here come from a woman aged 50 to 60 who had recovered from COVID-19.

This clone was counted between two and nine times. The chain carries TRBV11-3 and TRBJ1-1; D gene uncertain. The V gene lost 3 bases and the J gene lost 1 base, with 3 bases spanning the gap. The CDR3 sequence is 12 residues long. Germline V gene data show CDR1 as SGHNT and CDR2 as YENEEA. The CDR3 DNA is TGTGCCAGCAGCTTGGCGAACACTGAAGCTTTCTTT. It is translated as CASSLANTEAFF.

The chain is built from TRBV19 and TRBJ1-5; D gene ambiguous. This CDR3 spans 16 amino acids. V lost 1 base and J lost 0, with 10 bases in between. Germline-derived CDR1 and CDR2 are LNHDA and SQIVND (reference sequence). CDR3: CASSIGGYYSNQPQHF. DNA of the CDR3: TGTGCCAGTAGTATAGGCGGCTATTATAGCAATCAGCCCCAGCATTTT.

The chain uses TRBV6-5 and TRBJ1-5, with a possible D match to TRBD1 (6 bases). V was cut by 5 bases and J by 1 base, with 12 bases left in between. CDR1 is MNHEY, CDR2 SVGAGI, per germline. This CDR3 has 15 residues. CDR3 protein: CASSLRTASNQPQHF. CDR3 sequence (DNA): TGTGCCAGCAGTCTACGGACAGCCAGCAATCAGCCCCAGCATTTT.

The V gene is TRBV11-3, the J gene TRBJ1-4; 8 bases fit TRBD1. Per the germline V gene, CDR1 is SGHNT and CDR2 is YENEEA. The V segment lost 5 bases and the J segment 3 bases; nucleotides outside the gene matches: 5. The CDR3 length is 15 residues. The CDR3 protein is CASSPRTGPNEKLFF. The CDR3 nucleotides read TGTGCCAGCAGCCCGCGGACAGGGCCTAATGAAAAACTGTTTTTT. The full variable domain, rest sourced from reference TRBV11-3 and TRBJ1-4, is EAGVVQSPRYKIIEKKQPVAFWCNPISGHNTLYWYLQNLGQGPELLIRYENEEAVDDSQLPKDRFSAERLKGVDSTLKIQPAELGDSAVYLCASSPRTGPNEKLFFGSGTQLSVL.

The CDR3 region is CASSAGQGAFTEAFF. As DNA, the CDR3 is TGTGCCAGCAGCGCCGGGCAGGGGGCGTTCACTGAAGCTTTCTTT. This sequence joins TRBV7-9 and TRBJ1-1; 8 bases are shared with TRBD1. V lost 5 bases to trimming and J lost 4 bases; unmatched junction nucleotides: 9. CDR1 is SEHNR and CDR2 is FQNEAQ in the germline V gene (reference sequence). This CDR3 has 15 residues.

The rearrangement uses TRBV13 and TRBJ2-1, with 7 positions matching TRBD1. The CDR3 runs 13 residues. V was pared by 3 bases and J by 7 bases, with 3 bases of the junction left unmatched. Per the germline V gene, CDR1 is PRHDT and CDR2 is FYEKMQ (reference sequence). For the CDR3, the DNA is TGTGCCAGCAGCTTTCCAGGGGGTAATGAGCAGTTCTTC. This gives the protein CASSFPGGNEQFF. The full variable domain, with the rest looked up from reference TRBV13 and TRBJ2-1, is AAGVIQSPRHLIKEKRETATLKCYPIPRHDTVYWYQQGPGQDPQFLISFYEKMQSDKGSIPDRFSAQQFSDYHSELNMSSLELGDSALYFCASSFPGGNEQFFGPGTRLTVL.

The V and J genes are TRBV3-1 (or the pseudogene TRBV3-2) and TRBJ1-4; D possibly corresponds to TRBD1 (5 bases). The germline V and J ends were trimmed by 1 base and 4 bases, with 10 bases remaining between them. CDR3 size: 15 residues. CDR1 is LGHDT and CDR2 is YNNKEL in the germline V gene (reference sequence). Written as DNA, the CDR3 is TGTGCCAGCAGCCAAGGAAACAGGTATAATGAAAAACTGTTTTTT. Protein sequence: CASSQGNRYNEKLFF.

V usage is TRBV19 and J usage is TRBJ2-2; tentatively, D is TRBD2 (6 bases). Germline V gene lookup returns CDR1 LNHDA and CDR2 SQIVND (reference sequence). The CDR3 is 13 amino acids. V lost 7 bases, J lost 4 bases, and 10 bases lay in between. The CDR3 is CASIVGGTGELFF. In DNA, the CDR3 is TGTGCCAGTATAGTGGGGGGCACCGGGGAGCTGTTTTTT.

This clone occurred once. The CDR3 coding sequence is TGTGCCAGCAGCCCCGGGGGATGGGGAAACACCATATATTTT. It encodes CASSPGGWGNTIYF. The rearrangement links TRBV2 to TRBJ1-3, with D possibly matching TRBD1 (5 bases). V was shortened by 6 bases and J by 4 bases, with 13 bases between the two germline ends. Looked up from germline, CDR1 is SNHLY and CDR2 is FYNNEI. The CDR3 spans 14 residues.

This sequence joins TRBV29-1 and TRBJ1-1; the match to TRBD1 covers 7 bases. CDR3 size: 13 residues. Germline loops: CDR1 SQVTM, CDR2 ANQGSEA. V lost 5 bases, J lost 4 bases, and 7 bases stayed unmatched. The CDR3 sequence is CSVRQGTPTEAFF. DNA of the CDR3: TGCAGCGTTCGACAGGGTACCCCCACTGAAGCTTTCTTT.

The chain joins TRBV7-8 to TRBJ1-3; the D is unclear. The germline V gene has CDR1 SGHVS and CDR2 FQNEAQ. CDR3 size: 12 residues. V was clipped by 6 bases and J by 4 bases, with 7 bases between them. Here the CDR3 reads CASRAGGNTIYF. The DNA of the CDR3 is TGTGCCAGCAGGGCGGGCGGAAACACCATATATTTT. Complete variable domain (other parts from reference TRBV7-8 and TRBJ1-3): GAGVSQSPRYKVAKRGQDVALRCDPISGHVSLFWYQQALGQGPEFLTYFQNEAQLDKSGLPSDRFFAERPEGSVSTLKIQRTQQEDSAVYLCASRAGGNTIYFGEGSWLTVV.

The chain is built from TRBV19 and TRBJ1-5; possibly TRBD1 for D (6 bases). This CDR3 comprises 15 residues. Germline values: CDR1 LNHDA, CDR2 SQIVND (reference sequence). V shed 6 bases and J shed 2 bases, with 14 bases lying between them. Here the CDR3 reads CASSETGVGNQPQHF. The CDR3 coding sequence is TGTGCCAGTAGCGAGACAGGTGTGGGCAATCAGCCCCAGCATTTT.

The chain uses TRBV5-1 and TRBJ2-1; D is perhaps TRBD2 (5 bases). V was clipped by 0 bases and J by 11 bases, with 12 bases between them. Germline CDR1 and CDR2: SGHRS and YFSETQ. The CDR3 is made up of 13 amino acids. CDR3 protein: CASSLGALGKQFF. The CDR3 nucleotides are TGCGCCAGCAGCTTGGGAGCCCTCGGGAAGCAGTTCTTC.

V usage is TRBV4-1 and J usage is TRBJ1-3; a weak D match, TRBD1 (5 bases). Germline V gene data show CDR1 as MGHRA and CDR2 as YSYEKL. Deletions cut 4 bases from V and 2 bases from J, with 15 bases between. CDR3 length: 16 residues. The CDR3 reads CASSRGDDQAGNTIYF. DNA of the CDR3: TGCGCCAGCAGCCGGGGGGACGATCAGGCTGGAAACACCATATATTTT.

CDR3 region: CASSSLAGAADTQYF. In nucleotides, the CDR3 is TGTGCCAGCAGCTCGCTAGCGGGAGCGGCAGATACGCAGTATTTT. The gene calls are TRBV11-3 and TRBJ2-3, with 10 positions matching TRBD2. V was clipped by 4 bases and J by 4 bases; unmatched bases: 5. Germline V gene lookup returns CDR1 SGHNT and CDR2 YENEEA. This CDR3 is built from 15 residues.

In this sample, this clone turned up a few times. The chain couples TRBV12-3 or TRBV12-4 to TRBJ1-2, with TRBD1 matching 9 bases. V shed 3 bases, J shed 5 bases, and the junction held 1 base outside the gene matches. The CDR3 has 13 residues. CDR3 coding DNA: TGTGCCAGCAGTTTTGGGACAGGGTATGGCTACACCTTC. It translates to CASSFGTGYGYTF.

This clone was counted only a few times. In the same sample, other DNA sequences code for this CDR3. This chain connects TRBV19 to TRBJ2-2; D perhaps matches TRBD2 (6 bases). The germline CDR1 and CDR2 sequences are LNHDA and SQIVND (reference sequence). V dropped 3 bases and J dropped 0 bases, with 11 bases sitting between them. The CDR3 is 16 amino acids. CDR3 bases: TGTGCCAGTAGTATTGGGGGGACCTCGAACACCGGGGAGCTGTTTTTT. Translating gives CASSIGGTSNTGELFF.

The chain employs TRBV5-6 and TRBJ2-5; D is unclear. The ends were cut back, 0 bases at V and 5 bases at J, with 14 bases in the middle. The CDR3 is 15 amino acids. Germline-derived CDR1 and CDR2 are SGHDT and YYEEEE. DNA for the CDR3: TGTGCCAGCAGCTTGGAGAGGTCCCTGAGGGAGACCCAGTACTTC. This sequence encodes CASSLERSLRETQYF.

The rearrangement uses TRBV27 and TRBJ2-7; 11 bases fit TRBD2. V shed 7 bases, J shed 0 bases, and the junction held 5 bases outside the gene matches. The V gene's germline CDR1 is MNHEY and CDR2 SMNVEV (reference sequence). This CDR3 has 15 amino acids. In DNA, the CDR3 is TGTGCCAGCACACCTCTAGCGGGAGGCTCCTACGAGCAGTACTTC. This gives the protein CASTPLAGGSYEQYF.

The V and J genes are TRBV3-1 (or the pseudogene TRBV3-2) and TRBJ2-2; 10 nucleotides line up with TRBD2. V gave up 4 bases and J gave up 5 bases; unmatched junction bases: 10. Germline V CDR1 and CDR2: LGHDT, YNNKEL (reference sequence). CDR3 size: 17 residues. The CDR3 DNA follows: TGTGCCAGCAGCCCGTATAAGCGGGGGGGCGATACCGGGGAGCTGTTTTTT. Residues: CASSPYKRGGDTGELFF.

This clone was detected only once. The rearrangement links TRBV4-1 to TRBJ2-7; 8 positions agree with TRBD1. The germline V gene encodes CDR1 MGHRA and CDR2 YSYEKL. The CDR3 is 16 amino acids. J was trimmed by 6 bases and V by 0 bases; bases with no gene match: 10. CDR3 bases: TGCGCCAGCAGCCAAGATTCAGGACAGGGAATGGGCGAGCAGTACTTC. Translated: CASSQDSGQGMGEQYF.